A single sample is the source of the 21 T cell receptor beta chains below, sequenced in a study of CXCR3-negative and CXCR3-positive naive CD8 T cells. These TCRs are of unknown antigen specificity. Study-wide points: Comparison of naive cells showed more hydrophobic TRB CDR3s in CXCR3-positive than in CXCR3-negative naive cells.

The TRB cDNA libraries were prepared by 5' RACE with UMI labels. TCRdb reprocessed the 5' RACE reads and stores each CDR3 protein as one record, lacking DNA. This repertoire includes roughly 130,000 distinct CDR3 sequences. The sequenced material came from naive CXCR3+ CD8+ T cells from blood. Stated subset: CD45RO-CCR7+CD27+CD95- naive CD8+ T cells expressing CXCR3 (TNR3+). These receptors all come from a human donor in good health. Some clones in this sample may be carry-over from other donors' samples.

V is TRBV12-3 or TRBV12-4 and J is TRBJ1-2. CDR3 length: 14 residues. Here the CDR3 reads CASSLEPELYGYTF.

The rearrangement links TRBV6-5 to TRBJ1-1; TCRdb selects TRBD1, and the lack of DNA leaves this call unchecked. CDR1 MNHEY and CDR2 SVGAGI come from the germline V gene. CDR3 length: 13 amino acids. The chain's CDR3 is CASSYKGDTEAFF.

The rearrangement uses TRBV5-1 and TRBJ1-1; the D call from TCRdb, TRBD1, cannot be confirmed without DNA. There are 14 residues in the CDR3. Germline V CDR1 and CDR2: SGHRS, YFSETQ. The chain's CDR3 is CASSYTLQGEGAFF.

V is TRBV28 and J is TRBJ2-7; lacking DNA, the TRBD2 call made by TCRdb goes unchecked. There are 15 residues in the CDR3. The germline V gene encodes CDR1 MDHEN and CDR2 SYDVKM. The CDR3 loop is CASSTGLAAPYEQYF.

V is TRBV5-1 and J is TRBJ2-2; TCRdb lists TRBD1, though no DNA is available to test this call. This CDR3 has 15 residues. Germline V CDR1 and CDR2: SGHRS, YFSETQ. The CDR3 reads CASSSGQGFTGELFF.

The rearrangement links TRBV27 to TRBJ2-1; the D call of TRBD1 rests on TCRdb alone, since no DNA is present to check it. Germline assignment: CDR1 MNHEY and CDR2 SMNVEV (reference sequence). The CDR3 is 12 residues long. The CDR3 sequence is CASTTSGGRKFF.

The chain joins TRBV6-2 or TRBV6-3 to TRBJ2-2; TCRdb gives TRBD2 as the D gene, but with no DNA this cannot be confirmed. This CDR3 region has 16 residues. Looked up from germline, CDR1 is MNHEY and CDR2 is SVGEGT. CDR3 sequence reads: CASSLTSGPVAGELFF.

The chain is built from TRBV27 and TRBJ2-1; lacking DNA, the TRBD1 call made by TCRdb goes unchecked. CDR1 MNHEY and CDR2 SMNVEV come from the germline V gene (reference sequence). The CDR3 loop spans 15 amino acids. The CDR3 region is CASSLSTGGITEQFF.

This chain uses TRBV4-2 with TRBJ2-6. The germline CDR1 and CDR2 sequences are LGHNA and YNFKEQ. There are 15 residues in the CDR3. CDR3 residues: CASSQGDSGANVLTF.

This chain connects TRBV5-6 to TRBJ2-3; TCRdb calls TRBD1, which cannot be checked without DNA. From germline, CDR1 is SGHDT and CDR2 YYEEEE. The CDR3 has 13 amino acids. The CDR3 loop is CASSRGFPGTQYF.

The rearrangement links TRBV7-8 to TRBJ2-1; checking the TCRdb D call of TRBD2 is not possible without DNA. The germline V gene has CDR1 SGHVS and CDR2 FQNEAQ. CDR3 length equals 18 residues. CDR3 protein: CASSPHWVAGGPVNEQFF.

The chain joins TRBV9 to TRBJ2-1; the TRBD2 assignment by TCRdb is unverifiable without DNA. Germline-derived CDR1 and CDR2 are SGDLS and YYNGEE. The CDR3 is 17 residues long. CDR3 region: CASSVVWLADAYNEQFF.

V and J are TRBV7-8 and TRBJ2-7; as DNA is missing, the TRBD2 call by TCRdb cannot be tested. Germline V gene data show CDR1 as SGHVS and CDR2 as FQNEAQ. This CDR3 is 14 amino acids long. CDR3: CASSPQRGYYEQYF.

J is TRBJ1-6 and V is TRBV5-1; TCRdb outputs TRBD1, but without DNA this stays unchecked. Germline-derived CDR1 and CDR2 are SGHRS and YFSETQ. The CDR3 is made up of 12 amino acids. This CDR3 reads CASTPGGSPLHF. The whole variable domain, filled in from reference TRBV5-1 and TRBJ1-6, reads KAGVTQTPRYLIKTRGQQVTLSCSPISGHRSVSWYQQTPGQGLQFLFEYFSETQRNKGNFPGRFSGRQFSNSRSEMNVSTLELGDSALYLCASTPGGSPLHFGNGTRLTVT.

The chain carries TRBV29-1 and TRBJ2-3; TCRdb's D gene call, TRBD1, goes unchecked for lack of DNA. The length of the CDR3 is 13 residues. Germline CDR1 SQVTM, CDR2 ANQGSEA. The CDR3 protein is CSVRVREADTQYF.

This chain uses TRBV29-1 with TRBJ2-5. Germline values: CDR1 SQVTM, CDR2 ANQGSEA. There are 13 residues in the CDR3. The CDR3 reads CSVAEVVQETQYF. Drawing the rest from reference TRBV29-1 and TRBJ2-5, the complete variable domain is SAVISQKPSRDICQRGTSLTIQCQVDSQVTMMFWYRQQPGQSLTLIATANQGSEATYESGFVIDKFPISRPNLTFSTLTVSNMSPEDSSIYLCSVAEVVQETQYFGPGTRLLVL.

The chain uses TRBV25-1 and TRBJ2-1; TCRdb's D gene call, TRBD1, goes unchecked for lack of DNA. CDR3 size: 15 residues. Germline-derived CDR1 and CDR2 are MGHDK and SYGVNS. The CDR3 region is CASSPRDRAGNEQFF.

CDR3 protein: CASLPAGALTDTQYF. The chain uses TRBV28 and TRBJ2-3; TCRdb picks TRBD2, but there is no DNA to check that call. Germline lookup yields CDR1 MDHEN and CDR2 SYDVKM. CDR3 length: 15 amino acids.

V and J are TRBV7-9 and TRBJ2-7; TCRdb names TRBD1, which stays unverified in the absence of DNA. Germline CDR1 SEHNR, CDR2 FQNEAQ (reference sequence). The length of the CDR3 is 15 residues. CDR3: CASSGGTDVTYEQYF. Supplemented by reference TRBV7-9 and TRBJ2-7, the full variable domain reads DTGVSQNPRHKITKRGQNVTFRCDPISEHNRLYWYRQTLGQGPEFLTYFQNEAQLEKSRLLSDRFSAERPKGSFSTLEIQRTEQGDSAMYLCASSGGTDVTYEQYFGPGTRLTVT.

The chain combines TRBV7-3 with TRBJ2-1; TCRdb designates TRBD1, a call that cannot be tested without DNA. The CDR3 runs 13 residues. The germline CDR1 and CDR2 sequences are SGHTA and FQGTGA. CDR3 loop: CASSLTGGSEQFF.

V and J are TRBV27 and TRBJ2-3. Looked up from germline, CDR1 is MNHEY and CDR2 is SMNVEV (reference sequence). CDR3 size: 14 residues. The CDR3 is CASSSKVWPDTQYF.